Following are 17 T cell receptor beta chains from one sample sequenced in a study of T cell repertoires in cytomegalovirus infection. TCRdb reanalysed the reads using MiXCR and keeps one entry per CDR3 protein. The sample includes around 530,000 distinct CDR3 sequences, 26% of them seen just once. Sequencing was done on a sample of PBMCs. These receptor sequences come from a human donor in good health (CMV status not recorded). Some clones in this sample may be carry-over from other donors' samples.

This clonotype was seen repeatedly, ten times or more. CDR3 nucleotides: TGTGCCAGCAGCTTAGGGTCCCAACTACACTCTGGAAACACCATATATTTT. It encodes CASSLGSQLHSGNTIYF. The rearrangement uses TRBV7-2 and TRBJ1-3; D unclear. CDR1 and CDR2 from the germline V gene are SGHTA and FQGNSA. CDR3 size: 17 residues. Trimming took off 1 base at V and 0 bases at J, with 13 bases between the two ends.

This chain connects TRBV6-5 to TRBJ2-5; TRBD2 matches at 7 bases. The CDR3 has 15 amino acids. V was pared by 6 bases and J by 3 bases, with 10 bases of the junction left unmatched. From germline, CDR1 is MNHEY and CDR2 SVGAGI. CDR3 residues: CASRTSLRLKETQYF. For the CDR3, the DNA is TGTGCCAGCAGGACTAGCCTGCGTTTGAAAGAGACCCAGTACTTC.

This sequence joins TRBV20-1 and TRBJ2-7, with D unclear. CDR1 and CDR2 from the germline V gene are DFQATT and SNEGSKA (reference sequence). The CDR3 is 11 residues long. The ends were cut back, 1 base at V and 5 bases at J, with 6 bases in the middle. The CDR3 region is CSARVGNEQYF. The CDR3 DNA is TGCAGTGCTAGAGTGGGGAACGAGCAGTACTTC.

The rearrangement links TRBV4-1 to TRBJ2-5; D perhaps matches TRBD1 (6 bases). Trimming removed 2 bases from V and 10 bases from J, with 17 bases in between. The germline V gene has CDR1 MGHRA and CDR2 YSYEKL. CDR3 length: 14 amino acids. The CDR3 DNA is TGCGCCAGCAGCCAACACTCGACAGGCTGGGACCAGTACTTC. Its protein product is CASSQHSTGWDQYF.

V is TRBV12-3 or TRBV12-4 and J is TRBJ1-1, with a possible D match to TRBD1 (6 bases). V was cut by 3 bases and J by 4 bases, with 12 bases left in between. This CDR3 is built from 14 residues. CDR3 sequence (DNA): TGTGCCAGCAGTTTGGGGGCGCTGGCCACTGAAGCTTTCTTT. This gives the protein CASSLGALATEAFF.

Here the CDR3 DNA reads TGCGCCAGCAGCACCACAGGGGCTTTCTACAATGAGCAGTTCTTC. Its protein product is CASSTTGAFYNEQFF. The rearrangement links TRBV5-1 to TRBJ2-1; 7 nucleotides align to TRBD1. CDR1 is SGHRS and CDR2 is YFSETQ in the germline V gene. J lost 3 bases, V lost 4 bases, and 7 bases had no gene match. The CDR3 consists of 15 residues.

The rearrangement joins TRBV7-8 to TRBJ2-1, with TRBD1 matching 9 bases. Trimming removed 1 base from V and 8 bases from J; junction bases left unmatched: 9. Germline assignment: CDR1 SGHVS and CDR2 FQNEAQ. The CDR3 has 16 residues. CDR3 in DNA: TGTGCCAGCAGCTTAGAGTCCGGACAGGGGTTCGATGAGCAGTTCTTC. Translated: CASSLESGQGFDEQFF.

The chain joins TRBV27 to TRBJ2-7; the D gene is possibly TRBD2 (6 bases). This CDR3 comprises 17 residues. V was clipped by 4 bases and J by 9 bases, with 28 bases between them. CDR1 is MNHEY and CDR2 is SMNVEV in the germline V gene (reference sequence). CDR3: CASSSWTVGGLKVLQYF. As DNA, the CDR3 is TGTGCCAGCAGTTCCTGGACGGTGGGAGGACTTAAAGTATTGCAGTACTTC.

The CDR3 DNA is TGTGCCAGCAGCTTAGATCGGGGAGGCGAGCAGTACGTC. It translates to CASSLDRGGEQYV. The chain joins TRBV11-2 to TRBJ2-7; TRBD2 might be the D (6 bases). Germline V gene data show CDR1 as SGHAT and CDR2 as FQNNGV. The V end was cut by 0 bases, the J end by 6 bases, with 9 bases between. The CDR3 runs 13 residues.

This rearrangement joins TRBV27 to TRBJ1-1; tentative D call: TRBD1 (6 bases). V shed 7 bases and J shed 4 bases, with 19 bases lying between them. The CDR3 is 15 amino acids. The germline gives CDR1 MNHEY, CDR2 SMNVEV (reference sequence). CDR3 bases: TGTGCCAGCAACCGATTGGGGGGGCGAGGCACTGAAGCTTTCTTT. It encodes CASNRLGGRGTEAFF.

The chain joins TRBV6-8 to TRBJ2-3; D gene ambiguous. V was pared by 0 bases and J by 3 bases, with 7 bases between. CDR1 MNHGY and CDR2 SAAAGT come from the germline V gene. The CDR3 is 14 residues long. CDR3 in DNA: TGTGCCAGCAGTTACTCGGTTAGGACAGATACGCAGTATTTT. Protein product: CASSYSVRTDTQYF.

This chain connects TRBV28 to TRBJ2-3, with D maybe TRBD1 (5 bases). The germline CDR1 and CDR2 sequences are MDHEN and SYDVKM. The CDR3 runs to 16 residues. V shed 3 bases and J shed 6 bases, with 19 bases lying between them. CDR3 nucleotide sequence: TGTGCCAGCAGTTTGGGGCTGGCCAGCTTCGGCGATACGCAGTATTTT. It codes for CASSLGLASFGDTQYF. The full variable domain, with the rest looked up from reference TRBV28 and TRBJ2-3, is DVKVTQSSRYLVKRTGEKVFLECVQDMDHENMFWYRQDPGLGLRLIYFSYDVKMKEKGDIPEGYSVSREKKERFSLILESASTNQTSMYLCASSLGLASFGDTQYFGPGTRLTVL.

This clonotype turned up a few times. CDR3 in amino acids: CASSYRPLFLNYGYTF. The CDR3 DNA reads as TGTGCCAGCAGTTACAGGCCCCTTTTCCTTAACTATGGCTACACCTTC. The genes are TRBV6-5 and TRBJ1-2, with D unresolved. Germline values: CDR1 MNHEY, CDR2 SVGAGI. Between the trimmed V and J ends, which lost 2 bases and 1 base, there was a span of 14 bases. This CDR3 contains 16 residues.

The genes are TRBV29-1 and TRBJ2-2; unclear D gene. This CDR3 region has 13 residues. Trimming stripped 3 bases from V and 3 bases from J, with 8 bases between. CDR1 is SQVTM and CDR2 is ANQGSEA in the germline V gene. The CDR3 region has the DNA TGCAGCGTTGACCCCGGAGACACCGGGGAGCTGTTTTTT. Amino acids: CSVDPGDTGELFF.

This clonotype was counted a few times. The chain joins TRBV19 to TRBJ1-5; a weak D match, TRBD1 (5 bases). Trimming shortened V by 6 bases and J by 11 bases, and 20 bases separated the two germline ends. CDR1 LNHDA and CDR2 SQIVND come from the germline V gene (reference sequence). CDR3 length: 14 residues. Here the CDR3 reads CASSSRDPKPAQHF. The CDR3 coding sequence is TGTGCCAGTAGCTCCCGGGACCCCAAGCCTGCCCAGCATTTT.

This clonotype was seen only a few times. V and J are TRBV10-3 and TRBJ2-7; 7 positions agree with TRBD1. The J segment lost 7 bases and the V segment lost 3 bases, leaving 12 bases of the junction unmatched. The germline V gene encodes CDR1 ENHRY and CDR2 SYGVKD. This CDR3 region has 15 residues. The DNA of the CDR3 is TGTGCCATCAGTGAATGGACAGGCCAGGTGGGGGAGCAGTACTTC. Translation gives CAISEWTGQVGEQYF.

The rearrangement joins TRBV18 to TRBJ1-2; D remains ambiguous. Germline V gives CDR1 KGHSH, CDR2 LQKENI. The V gene lost 2 bases and the J gene lost 3 bases, with 19 bases spanning the gap. The CDR3 spans 17 residues. This CDR3 reads CASSPKEPSPWDYGYTF. For the CDR3, the DNA is TGTGCCAGCTCACCAAAGGAACCCTCTCCTTGGGACTATGGCTACACCTTC.